The 8 T cell receptor beta chains listed next were all sequenced from one sample in a study of tissue T cells after allogeneic stem cell transplantation. Assay: immunoSEQ multiplex PCR; the TCRdb copy retains only in-frame clones and omits some. The repertoire holds roughly 7,700 clones, with roughly 38% as singletons. Time point: mouse harvest day 14 after allogeneic transplant. Each mouse received 10^7 T-cell-depleted marrow cells plus 10^6 splenic CD5+ T cells by tail vein. Sequences were obtained from skin. All receptors derive from a female BALB/c mouse given C57BL/6 T cells with graft-versus-host disease after an allogeneic hematopoietic cell transplant.

As regards this clone: These gene names are mouse names. The CDR3 end lies 1 residue beyond the end of the read and is filled in from the germline J gene. This specimen includes other DNA sequences encoding the same CDR3. The V and J genes are TRBV26 and TRBJ1-3; D is possibly TRBD1 (5 bases). The CDR3 extends over 14 amino acids. V dropped 4 bases and J dropped 0 bases, with 7 bases sitting between them. CDR1 KGHPV and CDR2 FQNQEV come from the germline V gene (reference sequence). Partial CDR3 DNA: TGTGCCAGCAGTCCCGACAGTTCTGGAAATACGCTCTAT. Translating gives CASSPDSSGNTLY. The entire CDR3 reads CASSPDSSGNTLYF.

A note on this clone: Mouse names are used for the genes. The read ends 1 residue shy of where the CDR3 ends; the end is completed using the germline J gene. V gene TRBV2 combines with J gene TRBJ1-2, with no clear D. The CDR3 extends over 17 amino acids. V lost 1 base, J lost 0 bases, and 15 bases lay in between. Germline CDR1 and CDR2: LGHNA and YSYQKL. CDR3 bases read: TGTGCCAGCAGCCAAGGACCACAAAAGATTGCAAACTCCGACTACACC. It yields the protein CASSQGPQKIANSDYT. The full CDR3 protein reads CASSQGPQKIANSDYTF.

Concerning this clone itself: Genes and germline come from the mouse. The CDR3 extends 1 residue past the end of the read, so its final part is completed from the germline J gene. The rearrangement joins TRBV26 to TRBJ1-1; 7 nucleotides match TRBD1. This CDR3 region has 14 residues. Germline V gives CDR1 KGHPV, CDR2 FQNQEV (reference sequence). The J segment lost 1 base and the V segment lost 3 bases, leaving 2 bases of the junction unmatched. The part of the CDR3 DNA that was read is TGTGCCAGCAGTCTTCACAGGGGAAACACAGAAGTCTTC. Encoded protein: CASSLHRGNTEVF. The whole CDR3 is CASSLHRGNTEVFF.

For this clone: Gene names are mouse gene names. CDR3 bases read: TGTGCCAGCAGTCCCGATTATGCTGAGCAGTTC. Translated, it gives CASSPDYAEQF. The full CDR3 reads CASSPDYAEQFF. This chain joins TRBV26 and TRBJ2-1; D is undetermined. The observed sequence ends 1 residue before the CDR3 terminus, with the missing tail filled in from the germline J gene. Trimming cost V 4 bases and J 4 bases, with 5 bases left between them. The CDR3 contains 12 residues. CDR1 and CDR2 from the germline V gene are KGHPV and FQNQEV (reference sequence).

By its share, this clone is medium-sized. These gene names are mouse names. Read coverage stops 1 residue before the CDR3 terminus; the germline J gene supplies the remainder. The rearrangement uses TRBV13-2 and TRBJ1-4; TRBD1 matches at 7 bases. The ends lost 3 bases at V and 5 bases at J; junction bases unmatched: 7. The germline V gene encodes CDR1 NNHNN and CDR2 SYGAGS (reference sequence). The CDR3 covers 15 residues. CDR3 DNA (partial): TGTGCCAGCGGTGTCGACAGGGAGGGGAACGAAAGATTATTT. Translating gives CASGVDREGNERLF. The whole CDR3 reads CASGVDREGNERLFF.

In its sample, this clone was seen a few times. The listed genes are named as in mouse. The read stops 1 residue short of the end of the CDR3; the missing end is completed from the germline J gene. J is TRBJ2-7 and V is TRBV16; D might be TRBD2 (7 bases). CDR1 and CDR2 (germline): SGHSA, FRNQAP. Trimming pared 1 base from V and 0 bases from J, leaving 10 bases between. There are 15 residues in the CDR3. The CDR3 protein is CASSLVGGLSYEQYF. The part of the CDR3 DNA that was read is TGTGCAAGCAGCTTAGTTGGGGGGCTCTCCTATGAACAGTAC.

Within the sample, this clone is medium-sized (0.01 to 0.1%). These gene names are mouse names. The read stops 1 residue short of the end of the CDR3; the missing end is completed from the germline J gene. The chain links TRBV16 to TRBJ1-5, with TRBD1 identical over 8 bases. Germline-derived CDR1 and CDR2 are SGHSA and FRNQAP. V lost 2 bases to trimming and J lost 3 bases; unmatched junction nucleotides: 0. CDR3 length equals 14 residues. CDR3 DNA (partial): TGTGCAAGCAGCTTACAGGGGGCCAACCAGGCTCCGCTT. It specifies CASSLQGANQAPL. The full CDR3 sequence reads CASSLQGANQAPLF. Full variable domain (missing parts from reference TRBV16 and TRBJ1-5): NAGVIQTPRHKVTGKGQEATLWCEPISGHSAVFWYRQTIVQGLEFLTYFRNQAPIDDSGMPKERFSAQMPNQSHSTLKIQSTQPQDSAVYLCASSLQGANQAPLFGEGTRLSVL.

Regarding this clone: Genes and germline come from the mouse. The chain's CDR3 is CASSAGTGNTEVFF. The covered CDR3 bases are TGTGCCAGCAGTGCCGGGACAGGGAACACAGAAGTCTTC. This chain connects TRBV13-1 to TRBJ1-1, with 8 bases aligning to TRBD1. Coverage ceases 1 residue before the CDR3 finishes, and the germline J gene fills in the end. This CDR3 comprises 14 residues. Trimming removed 3 bases from V and 1 base from J; junction bases left unmatched: 2. The germline CDR1 and CDR2 sequences are NSHNY and SYGAGN.